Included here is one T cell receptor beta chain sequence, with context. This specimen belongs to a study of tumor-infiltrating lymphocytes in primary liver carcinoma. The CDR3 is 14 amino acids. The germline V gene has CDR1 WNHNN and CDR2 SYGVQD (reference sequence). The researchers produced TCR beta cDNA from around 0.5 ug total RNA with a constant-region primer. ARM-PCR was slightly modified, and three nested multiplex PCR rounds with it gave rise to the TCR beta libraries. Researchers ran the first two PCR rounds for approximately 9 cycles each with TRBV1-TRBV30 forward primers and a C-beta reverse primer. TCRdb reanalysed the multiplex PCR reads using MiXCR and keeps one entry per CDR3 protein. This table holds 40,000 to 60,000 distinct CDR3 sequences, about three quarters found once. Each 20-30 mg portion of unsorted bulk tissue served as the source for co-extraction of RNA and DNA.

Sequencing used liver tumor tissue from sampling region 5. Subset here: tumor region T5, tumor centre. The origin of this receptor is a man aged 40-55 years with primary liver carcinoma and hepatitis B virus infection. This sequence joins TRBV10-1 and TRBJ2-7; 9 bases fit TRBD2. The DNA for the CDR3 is TGCACAAGCAGTGGTAGCGGGAGCGCCTACGAGCAGTACTTC. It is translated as CTSSGSGSAYEQYF.